This entry is about one T cell receptor (beta chain). This clone appeared a few times. The antigen it binds to is not known. The sample holds no much larger clone one base away, and base qualities are not on file. This sample is drawn from a study of beta chain features in type 1 diabetes listed by TCRdb under 2018. Looking at the study overall: Mean age, gender distribution, total cell number and subset yield were not different between patients and healthy donors. A total of over 95,000,000 sorted cells were examined across all samples, and RNA yield correlated strongly with the number of cells per subset. In the study, TCRB repertoires of sorted circulating CD4+ T cell subsets from recently diagnosed type 1 diabetes patients were compared with those of matched healthy donors. Regulatory and stem cell-like memory subsets were isolated from only 8 patients and roughly 8 healthy donors, whereas naive and central memory subsets came from all 30 or so donors.

All of the isolated RNA was reverse transcribed with the High Capacity cDNA Reverse Transcription Kit, so expressed TCRB transcripts were sequenced. Deep immunoSEQ sequencing was performed on naive, central memory and regulatory T cell samples, with an average of roughly 3.5 million total reads per sample. Sorted cells were lysed in RLT buffer, and RNA was extracted using DNase-treated RNeasy Micro or Mini kits according to cell number. Each cell subset was processed on its own to prevent cross-contamination, while patient and healthy donor samples were processed together. The immunoSEQ multiplex PCR was used to amplify TCRB sequences from cDNA, yielding 87-bp fragments that span the CDR3 region. The amplicons were sequenced using the Illumina HiSeq platform. The source study handled its data this way. Synthetic template baselines were used to correct PCR bias computationally, reads within Hamming distance 2 were collapsed together, and singletons that could not be merged were discarded. Reads were aligned to IMGT to assign V, D and J genes, CDR3 length, and insertions or deletions at six rearrangement sites. Within each subset, clonotype counts were normalized to sorted cell number, and only after that were true diversity and Gini coefficients computed with the tcR R package. The overlap coefficient, calculated on TCRB nucleotide sequences, was used to quantify repertoire sharing. Here the immuneACCESS table is served through TCRdb, limited to in-frame sequences with V and J called. Missing clones are a known gap in these copies; in checked studies unresolved V genes cover under half, and the rest lacks a known reason. V, J and clone size are those of that table, while D and trimming were read from the DNA. Counted in this sample were 160,000 or so clones; roughly 9% of them appeared once. Under 0.85% of the sample belongs to the ten largest clones.

Paper-wide results and their limitations: Only small numbers of individuals were included in the HLA sub-analyses, which left unresolved whether HLA type had any influence on TCRB rearrangement. PCR may preferentially amplify shorter templates, but because patient and control samples were amplified and corrected together, any resulting skew would affect both groups equally. Type 1 diabetes patients showed a moderate but significant shortening of TCRB CDR3 length in all four CD4+ subsets. Patients with type 1 diabetes made fewer insertions and deleted more nucleotides at VDJ recombination sites, implying thymic rearrangement abnormalities. Because cDNA was sequenced instead of genomic DNA, highly expressing activated cells could be over-represented, though the groups showed no difference in activation or CD3 levels. Naive, central memory and regulatory TCRB repertoires appeared to be more similar among patients than among healthy donors.

Each donor gave one peripheral blood draw, averaging approximately 0.12 L, which was collected into heparinised tubes. A BD FACSAria II was used to sort naive, central memory, regulatory and stem cell-like memory CD4+ T cells with a panel that included CD45RO, CCR7, CD25, CD127, CD95 and CD27. Every sorted population had a purity above 95%. Right away, PBMCs were isolated by Lymphoprep density gradient centrifugation and were stained directly, with no culture step. So that batch effects would be minimized, each experiment stained and sorted samples in pairs, pairing one healthy donor with one patient. Sequenced sample: central memory CD4+ T cells from blood. This TCR was recovered from a woman aged 25-40 years with type 1 diabetes.

This receptor has the CDR3 CASSAAPGQETQYF. The sequence in DNA is TGTGCCAGCAGTGCCGCTCCGGGCCAAGAGACCCAGTACTTC. The chain uses TRBV6-5 and TRBJ2-5; the D gene is unclear. Relative to germline, V is 5 bases shorter and J is 1 base shorter, with 11 bases between their ends. The CDR3 runs 14 amino acids, cysteine and phenylalanine included. Only the CDR3 DNA is retained, 42 bases long and in frame from the first base. CDR1 and CDR2 (MNHEY, SVGAGI) derive from the germline V gene.